This T cell receptor (beta chain) was observed in a study of blood T cells in healthy people across ages (dated by TCRdb to the mid-2010s). About the full investigation: Template switching captured roughly one uniquely barcoded TCR beta cDNA molecule per two T cells in model experiments. Four age groups were formed from the donors: young (average around 15 years), middle-aged (approximately 40), aged (about 62) and long-lived (around 82). To track age-related changes in TCR beta repertoire diversity, the study relied on deep sequencing normalized with unique cDNA molecular identifiers. Donors of different ages were randomly distributed across sequencing lanes to avoid experimental bias. Two additional independent replicas of 1 million unique cDNA reads from the same blood draw were analyzed for two donors (one aged 18 to 30 and one aged 80 or older).

Measured from the cysteine to the phenylalanine, the CDR3 is 16 residues long. Just the 48-base CDR3 DNA is kept, in frame starting at base 1. CDR1 and CDR2 were assigned from the germline V gene as MGHRA and YSYEKL. The V end gives up 0 bases and the J end 13 bases, leaving 15 bases in the junction not matched to a gene. The investigation overall reported the following: Compared with the aged group, the long-lived group had more naive CD4+ T cells, fewer expanded clones and increased TCR diversity, a pattern suggesting age selection. Conclusive comparison of naive and antigen-experienced compartments was prevented by the profiling of bulk unsorted PBMCs. A strong correlation was found between observed TCR beta diversity and the percentage of naive T cells measured by flow cytometry. Estimates of total diversity based on one million sequenced T cells were considered lower bounds and underestimates. As age increased, observed TCR beta diversity per million T cells dropped in a roughly linear way, and a significant reduction was already evident by age 40. Donor CMV infection status was unknown, potentially confounding age-related changes in expanded clonotypes.

The 39 donors, aged about 6 to 95 years, were systemically healthy Caucasian individuals from Russia. Each donor gave around 9.8 milliliters of peripheral blood, collected into EDTA-treated Vacutainer tubes. PBMCs were isolated by Ficoll-Paque density-gradient centrifugation, with at least 6 million obtained per sample. Trizol reagent was used to extract total RNA from the PBMCs, yielding at least 5 micrograms per sample. The percentages of naive CD45RAhigh/CD27high T cells were determined by flow cytometry on a PBMC aliquot from every donor. Of note for this clonotype: Its cognate antigen has yet to be identified. No base qualities exist here, and no much larger clone lies one base off it.

To prepare the library, 5' RACE was applied. The sequencing machine was an Illumina HiSeq 2500. The second PCR ran for about 6 to 11 cycles and used a J-beta primer mix along with a sample-barcoded 5' primer. A unique molecular identifier was introduced onto each TCR beta cDNA molecule by a template-switch 5' adaptor carrying 12 random nucleotides. Each sample yielded at least 2.5 million CDR3-containing paired-end reads. The Mint cDNA synthesis kit, primed by a TRBC-specific oligonucleotide, was used to synthesize first-strand cDNA from all RNA. Following uracil-DNA glycosylase treatment, a first 18-cycle PCR with universal primers M1SS and BC2_uni_R was performed on all cDNA. On the authors' methods: For normalization, 1 million high-quality reads were randomly selected from each sample, with every read carrying a distinct molecular identifier. Instead of being binned into consensus sequences, reads with shared molecular identifiers were discarded. MiTCR, with a Q25 quality threshold and the strictest error-elimination algorithm, was used for CDR3 identification, clonotype clustering and error correction. A nonparametric unseen species model with Euler transformation was used to estimate a lower bound on total TCR beta diversity. TCRdb's own reprocessing of the public reads used fastp at Q25 and MiXCR and kept productive beta chains. Rows matching on CDR3 protein sequence are summarized as one entry with the most common DNA and genes. The V and J calls here are based on TCRdb, not the publication. The sample data list 650,000 to 1,000,000 distinct CDR3 sequences, and about 36% of these were observed just once. The ten biggest clones cover over 10% of the sample.

This sequence originates from a man younger than 35 in good health. The receptor chain draws on TRBV4-1 and TRBJ2-1, and TRBD2 matches 7 of the central bases. The sample comprised blood. The bases are TGCGCCAGCAGCCAAGACCGGTCTAGCGGTGGAGAGACCCAGTTCTTC. Translated, it reads CASSQDRSSGGETQFF.